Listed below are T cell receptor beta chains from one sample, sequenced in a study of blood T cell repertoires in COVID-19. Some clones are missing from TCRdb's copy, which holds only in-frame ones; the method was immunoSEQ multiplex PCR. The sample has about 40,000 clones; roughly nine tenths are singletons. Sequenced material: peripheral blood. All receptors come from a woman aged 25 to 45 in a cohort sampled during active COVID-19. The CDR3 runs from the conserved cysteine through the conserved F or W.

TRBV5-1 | CASSPEGTFIGGEQYF
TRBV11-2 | CASSLGGKSYNEQFF
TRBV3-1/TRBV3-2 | CASSHGPTDYNEQFF
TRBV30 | CASRLAGGGETQYF
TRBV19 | CASSIGTGHNSPLHF
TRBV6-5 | CASTPTQGDYEQYF
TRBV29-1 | CSVKLAGGGVNEQFF
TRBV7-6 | CASSSGRTEAFF
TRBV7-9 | CASSLGRGAGNTIYF
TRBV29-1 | CSPWAMSTDTQYF
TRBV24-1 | CATSDYPVREQTDTQYF
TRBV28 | CASSSGGRAFF
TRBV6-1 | CASSEWRTGPNGEQFF
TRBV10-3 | CAISELGTGVIEAFF
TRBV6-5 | CASSYHRQGPNSPLHF
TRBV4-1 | CASSQDNLAGLNEQFF
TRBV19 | CASSRTPGSQYF
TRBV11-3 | CASSAGLAGGTDTQYF
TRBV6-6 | CASSYGLNEQFF
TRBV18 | CASSPVTGGHSSKPYEQYF
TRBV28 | CASSTIMGLAVTYEQYF
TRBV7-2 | CASSPQMAQYF
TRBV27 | CASSLETGGAFGELFF
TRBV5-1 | CASSGTSDPQETQYF
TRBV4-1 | CASSQVGQGSNEKLFF
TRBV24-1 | CATSPPRGAEQFF
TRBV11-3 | CASSPAGENQETQYF
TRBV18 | CASSPLAGGPEEQFF
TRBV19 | CASSIRQGGNNQPQHF
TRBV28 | CASSLSQGRAEAFF
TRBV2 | CASRDSQNTEAFF
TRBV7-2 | CASSLAPRTSGSTDTQYF
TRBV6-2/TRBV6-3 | CASSYDRTSGPYEQYF
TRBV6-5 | CATSSGIEADTQYF
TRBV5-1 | CASSLDRSNYGYTF
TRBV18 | CASSPGQNTEAFF
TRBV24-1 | CATSDSGNHNEQFF
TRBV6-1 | CASSVRTSGVQETQYF
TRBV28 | CASSSPGGNTEAFF
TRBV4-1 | CASSPKGMDQPQHF
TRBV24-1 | CATSEPRTGGSETQYF
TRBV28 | CASGRGVPSPLHF
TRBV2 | CASSERTRGDEKLFF
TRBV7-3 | CASSPSSGANVLTF
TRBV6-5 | CASKGGASNQPQHF
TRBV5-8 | CASTPGQQHTGELFF
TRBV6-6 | CASRRDQGAIYNEQFF
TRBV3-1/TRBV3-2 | CASSLGGSNEKLFF
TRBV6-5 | CASTDPRREKLFF
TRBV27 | CASSSLPGQGTGMRQYF